These 32 T cell receptor beta chains originate from one sample sequenced in a study of PD-L1 blockade in urothelial cancer. Some clones are missing from TCRdb's copy, which holds only in-frame ones; the method was immunoSEQ multiplex PCR. Seen here are about 84,000 clones, roughly 80% observed once, and the top ten hold around a tenth. The source was PBMCs, collected around atezolizumab (anti-PD-L1) treatment. Receptor source: a man between 65 and 79 years old with urothelial cancer.

Comments on this clone: One end of the junction varies from germline; a read error may be responsible. CDR3: CASSVDRGANYGYTF. The CDR3 bases are TGTGCCAGCAGCGTAGACAGGGGGGCTAACTATGGCTACACCTTC. The rearrangement uses TRBV11-2 and TRBJ1-2; 9 bases are shared with TRBD1. The CDR3 has 15 amino acids. Germline assignment: CDR1 SGHAT and CDR2 FQNNGV.

The chain carries TRBV7-3 and TRBJ2-1; maybe TRBD2 (6 bases). V lost 1 base and J lost 3, with 10 bases in between. This CDR3 comprises 15 residues. CDR1 and CDR2 from the germline V gene are SGHTA and FQGTGA. This CDR3 reads CASSLSAGLYNEQFF. The CDR3 bases are TGTGCCAGCAGCTTAAGCGCGGGGCTCTACAATGAGCAGTTCTTC.

The chain joins TRBV19 to TRBJ2-1; D is unclear. There are 16 residues in the CDR3. V was cut by 3 bases and J by 6 bases, with 18 bases left in between. CDR1 is LNHDA, CDR2 SQIVND, per germline (reference sequence). In DNA, the CDR3 is TGTGCCAGTAGTATGCGGCCGGAGATTGATCCCAATGAGCAGTTCTTC. Its translation: CASSMRPEIDPNEQFF. Full variable domain (outside the CDR3, taken from reference TRBV19 and TRBJ2-1): DGGITQSPKYLFRKEGQNVTLSCEQNLNHDAMYWYRQDPGQGLRLIYYSQIVNDFQKGDIAEGYSVSREKKESFPLTVTSAQKNPTAFYLCASSMRPEIDPNEQFFGPGTRLTVL.

V is TRBV14 and J is TRBJ2-1; TRBD2 aligns across 12 bases. The CDR3 has 19 amino acids. The V segment lost 5 bases and the J segment 0 bases; nucleotides outside the gene matches: 11. Germline V lookup: CDR1 SGHDN, CDR2 FVKESK. The CDR3 loop reads CASSTRTSGKPSSYNEQFF. Written as DNA, the CDR3 is TGTGCCAGCAGCACCCGGACTAGCGGGAAACCAAGCTCCTACAATGAGCAGTTCTTC. Full variable domain (missing parts from reference TRBV14 and TRBJ2-1): EAGVTQFPSHSVIEKGQTVTLRCDPISGHDNLYWYRRVMGKEIKFLLHFVKESKQDESGMPNNRFLAERTGGTYSTLKVQPAELEDSGVYFCASSTRTSGKPSSYNEQFFGPGTRLTVL.

The genes are TRBV30 and TRBJ1-2; TRBD1 matches 11 bases. The CDR3 loop spans 14 amino acids. V trimming: 3 bases; J trimming: 8 bases; junction bases outside the gene matches: 8. Germline loops: CDR1 GTSNPN, CDR2 SVGIG (reference sequence). Written as DNA, the CDR3 is TGTGCCTGGAGCAGGGACAGGGGGGGGAAGGGCTACACCTTC. Its protein is CAWSRDRGGKGYTF.

The genes are TRBV5-1 and TRBJ2-3; TRBD2 aligns across 16 bases. CDR1 is SGHRS, CDR2 YFSETQ, per germline. The CDR3 is 17 residues long. With 4 bases clipped from V and 3 bases from J, the junction kept 5 bases outside the gene matches. CDR3 DNA: TGCGCCAGCAGCGGGGGGACTAGCGGGGGGGCAACAGATACGCAGTATTTT. Protein product: CASSGGTSGGATDTQYF.

The chain employs TRBV10-3 and TRBJ1-4; D unclear. CDR1 and CDR2 (germline): ENHRY, SYGVKD. Deletions cut 3 bases from V and 8 bases from J, with 10 bases between. The CDR3 consists of 13 residues. For the CDR3, the DNA is TGTGCCATCAGTGACGGTATCGGGGAAAAACTGTTTTTT. Residues: CAISDGIGEKLFF.

The CDR3: CASSIAGTENTEAFF. The CDR3 DNA follows: TGTGCCAGTAGTATCGCCGGGACTGAAAACACTGAAGCTTTCTTT. The V and J genes are TRBV19 and TRBJ1-1, with a tentative D call TRBD1 (5 bases). Germline CDR1 LNHDA, CDR2 SQIVND (reference sequence). This CDR3 has 15 amino acids. The V end was cut by 3 bases, the J end by 2 bases, with 13 bases between.

This clone appeared a single time. This rearrangement joins TRBV2 to TRBJ2-1; no firm D call. The CDR3 consists of 14 residues. With 4 bases removed from V and 4 bases from J, the gap between germline ends came to 11 bases. From germline, CDR1 is SNHLY and CDR2 FYNNEI. The CDR3 reads CASSVALRYNEQFF. The CDR3 DNA sequence: TGTGCCAGCAGTGTCGCGTTGCGGTACAATGAGCAGTTCTTC. Looking up the rest from reference TRBV2 and TRBJ2-1 gives the full variable domain: EPEVTQTPSHQVTQMGQEVILRCVPISNHLYFYWYRQILGQKVEFLVSFYNNEISEKSEIFDDQFSVERPDGSNFTLKIRSTKLEDSAMYFCASSVALRYNEQFFGPGTRLTVL.

This rearrangement joins TRBV5-4 to TRBJ2-3, with TRBD2 as a possible D gene (5 bases). CDR3 size: 16 residues. Trimming removed 2 bases at V and 2 bases at J, with 15 bases between. CDR1 SGHNT and CDR2 YYREEE come from the germline V gene (reference sequence). CDR3 region: CASSLRLAAATDTQYF. As DNA, the CDR3 is TGTGCCAGCAGCTTAAGGCTAGCTGCTGCCACAGATACGCAGTATTTT. Looking up the rest from reference TRBV5-4 and TRBJ2-3 gives the full variable domain: ETGVTQSPTHLIKTRGQQVTLRCSSQSGHNTVSWYQQALGQGPQFIFQYYREEENGRGNFPPRFSGLQFPNYSSELNVNALELDDSALYLCASSLRLAAATDTQYFGPGTRLTVL.

V is TRBV6-1 and J is TRBJ1-5, with D tentatively TRBD1 (5 bases). There are 14 residues in the CDR3. Trimming took 0 bases from V and 4 from J, leaving 7 bases between them. Germline V CDR1 and CDR2: MNHNS, SASEGT. CDR3 in amino acids: CASSEARANQPQHF. CDR3 bases: TGTGCCAGCAGTGAAGCCAGGGCTAATCAGCCCCAGCATTTT.

This clone was recorded a few times. The V call is TRBV19, the J call TRBJ1-1; 7 positions agree with TRBD1. CDR1 and CDR2 (germline): LNHDA, SQIVND (reference sequence). CDR3 size: 13 residues. Germline trimming cut 5 bases from V and 6 bases from J; bases unmatched to any gene: 6. The chain's CDR3 is CASSPTGDSEAFF. DNA for the CDR3: TGTGCCAGTAGTCCAACAGGGGACTCTGAAGCTTTCTTT.

This chain connects TRBV9 to TRBJ2-2; 7 bases are shared with TRBD1. Germline CDR1 and CDR2: SGDLS and YYNGEE. The CDR3 runs 14 residues. V gave up 4 bases and J gave up 3 bases; unmatched junction bases: 3. CDR3 coding DNA: TGTGCCAGCAGCAAGACAGGGCACACCGGGGAGCTGTTTTTT. This translates into CASSKTGHTGELFF.

The chain couples TRBV7-8 to TRBJ2-1, with TRBD2 matching over 11 bases. V lost 4 bases, J lost 10 bases, and 3 bases stayed unmatched. Per the germline V gene, CDR1 is SGHVS and CDR2 is FQNEAQ. This CDR3 has 13 amino acids. As DNA, the CDR3 is TGTGCCAGCAGCTCGGGACTAGCGGCCGAGCAGTTCTTC. Translating gives CASSSGLAAEQFF.

The rearrangement joins TRBV19 to TRBJ1-1, with 7 bases identical to TRBD1. The CDR3 runs to 16 residues. The ends lost 2 bases at V and 1 base at J; junction bases unmatched: 7. Per germline, CDR1 LNHDA and CDR2 SQIVND (reference sequence). The CDR3 DNA sequence: TGTGCCAGTAGTATAAACAGGGGAATCGAGAACACTGAAGCTTTCTTT. Protein: CASSINRGIENTEAFF.

To note about this clone: The sample has other DNA sequences that encode this CDR3 too. The gene calls are TRBV5-6 and TRBJ2-7; tentative D call: TRBD2 (5 bases). V was trimmed by 0 bases and J by 1 base, leaving 11 bases between them. The CDR3 is 15 amino acids. CDR1 and CDR2 from the germline V gene are SGHDT and YYEEEE. The CDR3 DNA reads TGTGCCAGCAGCTTGGCCGACCGGGGATCCTACGAGCAGTACTTC. Its translation: CASSLADRGSYEQYF.

The CDR3 is CASSRDRGPYNEQFF. The CDR3 region has the DNA TGCGCCAGCAGCCGCGACAGGGGCCCCTACAATGAGCAGTTCTTC. The rearrangement uses TRBV4-3 and TRBJ2-1, with TRBD1 matching over 8 bases. V lost 4 bases, J lost 2 bases, and 4 bases stayed unmatched. The CDR3 has 15 amino acids. The germline V gene has CDR1 LGHNA and CDR2 YSLEER.

The table lists this clone with a count of one. The chain recombines TRBV10-3 with TRBJ2-3, with 10 positions matching TRBD2. V was clipped by 0 bases and J by 4 bases; unmatched bases: 16. In germline, CDR1 is ENHRY, CDR2 SYGVKD. The CDR3 loop spans 20 amino acids. CDR3 loop: CAISESRSSGGLRSPDTQYF. CDR3 DNA: TGTGCCATCAGTGAGTCGCGGTCTAGCGGGGGCCTCCGGTCCCCAGATACGCAGTATTTT.

This chain joins TRBV5-1 and TRBJ2-1, with 14 positions matching TRBD2. This CDR3 contains 16 residues. V shed 0 bases and J 5 bases; nucleotides not matched to a gene: 1. CDR1 is SGHRS, CDR2 YFSETQ, per germline. The CDR3 nucleotides are TGCGCCAGCAGCTTGGGACTAGCGGGAGGGAACAATGAGCAGTTCTTC. Amino acid sequence: CASSLGLAGGNNEQFF.

This clone was detected many times. V is TRBV6-1 and J is TRBJ1-2, with D possibly TRBD1 on 6 matching bases. The V gene lost 3 bases and the J gene lost 0 bases, with 8 bases spanning the gap. The CDR3 consists of 14 residues. Germline CDR1 reads MNHNS; CDR2 reads SASEGT. The CDR3 coding sequence is TGTGCCAGCAGTGACAGGGGACCTAACTATGGCTACACCTTC. It translates to CASSDRGPNYGYTF.

This chain joins TRBV5-4 and TRBJ1-6; no firm D call. The CDR3 is 16 residues long. Germline V gene data show CDR1 as SGHNT and CDR2 as YYREEE (reference sequence). V gave up 4 bases and J gave up 7 bases, with 18 bases separating them. As DNA, the CDR3 is TGTGCCAGCAGCAACGATCAAATAGCGATGAATTCACCCCTCCACTTT. This encodes CASSNDQIAMNSPLHF.

This chain joins TRBV6-7 and TRBJ2-3, with D possibly being TRBD1 (6 bases). Being an ORF, TRBV6-7 has a function that is uncertain. This CDR3 spans 17 amino acids. Trimming stripped 4 bases from V and 0 bases from J, with 17 bases between. The DNA for the CDR3 is TGTGCCAGCAGTTTCCCCCGGGACATCCCTAGCACAGATACGCAGTATTTT. Its translation: CASSFPRDIPSTDTQYF.

The chain combines TRBV11-3 with TRBJ1-5, with D unclear. The CDR3 is 13 residues long. Germline loops: CDR1 SGHNT, CDR2 YENEEA. The V and J ends lost 3 bases and 3 bases respectively, with 6 bases between them. CDR3 in DNA: TGTGCCAGCAGCTTGCGGGTCAATCAGCCCCAGCATTTT. Its translation is CASSLRVNQPQHF.

This sequence joins TRBV7-9 and TRBJ1-1, with a possible D match to TRBD1 (6 bases). With 4 bases removed from V and 1 base from J, the gap between germline ends came to 7 bases. CDR1 and CDR2 (germline): SEHNR, FQNEAQ (reference sequence). The CDR3 contains 13 residues. The CDR3 bases are TGTGCCAGCAGCTCCAGGGGGAACACTGAAGCTTTCTTT. This sequence encodes CASSSRGNTEAFF.

V usage is TRBV7-2 and J usage is TRBJ2-6, with a tentative D call TRBD1 (5 bases). Germline V gene data show CDR1 as SGHTA and CDR2 as FQGNSA. V was pared by 1 base and J by 4 bases, with 14 bases between. CDR3 length: 17 amino acids. The CDR3 here is CASSLGGAVGGANVLTF. In DNA, the CDR3 is TGTGCCAGCAGCTTAGGTGGGGCGGTGGGAGGGGCCAACGTCCTGACTTTC.

The chain combines TRBV4-2 with TRBJ2-7; 7 bases match TRBD2. This CDR3 contains 17 residues. CDR1 LGHNA and CDR2 YNFKEQ come from the germline V gene. After removal of 4 bases from V and 3 bases from J, the junction contained 15 bases not matched to a gene. The CDR3 sequence is CASSLNPGRDRIYEQYF. In DNA, the CDR3 is TGTGCCAGCAGCCTCAACCCGGGGAGGGATCGGATCTACGAGCAGTACTTC.

This clone was picked up one time. CDR3 protein: CASSRDSASYNEQFF. The CDR3 coding sequence is TGTGCCAGTAGTAGGGACTCTGCCTCCTACAATGAGCAGTTCTTC. The chain carries TRBV19 and TRBJ2-1; D might be TRBD2 (6 bases). V was clipped by 4 bases and J by 0 bases, with 10 bases between them. Germline lookup yields CDR1 LNHDA and CDR2 SQIVND (reference sequence). The CDR3 covers 15 residues.

V and J are TRBV5-1 and TRBJ1-4; 9 bases are a match to TRBD1. Germline V CDR1 and CDR2: SGHRS, YFSETQ. The CDR3 is 17 residues long. The trim removed 6 bases at V and 7 bases at J, leaving 16 bases unmatched. The CDR3 region is CASTSGQGFSLGEKLFF. DNA of the CDR3: TGCGCCAGCACCTCGGGACAGGGATTTTCCCTGGGTGAAAAACTGTTTTTT. Looking up the rest from reference TRBV5-1 and TRBJ1-4 gives the full variable domain: KAGVTQTPRYLIKTRGQQVTLSCSPISGHRSVSWYQQTPGQGLQFLFEYFSETQRNKGNFPGRFSGRQFSNSRSEMNVSTLELGDSALYLCASTSGQGFSLGEKLFFGSGTQLSVL.

The CDR3 DNA is TGTGCCAGCAGCCCCGTGGAGCGGGGGGGCCTAACAGATACGCAGTATTTT. Its protein product is CASSPVERGGLTDTQYF. The V call is TRBV4-2, the J call TRBJ2-3, with 10 bases aligning to TRBD2. V lost 4 bases to trimming and J lost 3 bases; unmatched junction nucleotides: 10. Germline values: CDR1 LGHNA, CDR2 YNFKEQ. The CDR3 runs to 17 residues.

This chain joins TRBV29-1 and TRBJ2-7; D is possibly TRBD1 (6 bases). Trimming pared 4 bases from V and 5 bases from J, leaving 12 bases between. The CDR3 runs 12 residues. CDR1 SQVTM and CDR2 ANQGSEA come from the germline V gene. The CDR3 sequence: CSVGNRVDEQYF. The CDR3 DNA is TGCAGCGTTGGTAACAGGGTCGACGAGCAGTACTTC.

This chain uses TRBV4-1 with TRBJ2-2; D may be TRBD2 (6 bases). CDR1 and CDR2 from the germline V gene are MGHRA and YSYEKL. The V end was cut by 4 bases, the J end by 0 bases, with 21 bases between. The CDR3 has 19 amino acids. The CDR3 DNA reads as TGCGCCAGCAGCCCGCGGGACCTCCTAACGGGGTCGAACACCGGGGAGCTGTTTTTT. As protein: CASSPRDLLTGSNTGELFF.

The chain uses TRBV4-3 and TRBJ1-2; D uncertain. Germline CDR1 reads LGHNA; CDR2 reads YSLEER. This CDR3 is 16 amino acids long. V was trimmed by 4 bases and J by 0 bases, leaving 15 bases between them. This CDR3 reads CASSLSLAHPNYGYTF. CDR3 bases: TGCGCCAGCAGCCTTTCCTTGGCCCATCCTAACTATGGCTACACCTTC.